This TCR beta chain stems from a study of shared clonotypes between healthy human individuals. Here immunoSEQ multiplex PCR was the method, and the copy in TCRdb shows in-frame clones only, minus some. In the table there are 2,500,000 or so clones, about nine tenths of which are singletons. Germline CDR1 and CDR2: SGHRS and YFSETQ. CDR3 length: 15 residues. V dropped 4 bases and J dropped 1; count of bases not matched to a gene: 4. The sequence was collected from a man aged 18 to 30 in good health. Some clones in this sample may be carry-over from other donors' samples. Sequences were obtained from naive CD4+ T cells from PBMCs. Subset noted: CD45RA+ positively selected. The rearrangement joins TRBV5-1 to TRBJ2-1; 8 nucleotides line up with TRBD2. DNA for the CDR3: TGCGCCAGCAGCGAGCGGGAGCCGTCCTACAATGAGCAGTTCTTC. Protein product: CASSEREPSYNEQFF.